A selection of T cell receptor beta chains follows, all from one sample in a study of T cell responses to AZD1222 COVID-19 vaccine. Clones were read by immunoSEQ multiplex PCR, and TCRdb kept only the in-frame ones, dropping some. Of about 160,000 clones detected, approximately 91% appear once; the ten largest clones hold 1.5% to 2%. Here the sequenced sample was peripheral blood, taken on day 0 of AZD1222 vaccination. Receptors originate from an adult in good health. CDR3s include the opening cysteine and the closing phenylalanine or tryptophan. A D gene is named only where the DNA matches it firmly. Part of the rows lack a size; the others show once, few, many or a class for expanded clones.

d_gene: -; v_gene: TRBV24-1; abundance: -; j_gene: TRBJ1-5; CDR3nt: TGTGCCACCAATGTGGATGGCAATCAGCCCCAGCATTTT; CDR3aa: CATNVDGNQPQHF
d_gene: -; v_gene: TRBV5-1; abundance: -; j_gene: TRBJ1-2; CDR3nt: TGCGCCAGCAGCTTGGCAGACATTGAAGGCTACACCTTC; CDR3aa: CASSLADIEGYTF
d_gene: TRBD1; v_gene: TRBV27; abundance: once; j_gene: TRBJ1-1; CDR3nt: TGTGCCAGCAGCACCCTCGGGACAGGGGACACTGAAGCTTTCTTT; CDR3aa: CASSTLGTGDTEAFF
d_gene: -; v_gene: TRBV7-3; abundance: -; j_gene: TRBJ1-1; CDR3nt: TGTGCCAGCAGCTTAACTGCAGGGCGGGGCACTGAAGCTTTCTTT; CDR3aa: CASSLTAGRGTEAFF
d_gene: -; v_gene: TRBV5-4; abundance: -; j_gene: TRBJ2-1; CDR3nt: TGTGCCAGCAGTGAGGTGATAGGGGTAACGTACAATGAGCAGTTCTTC; CDR3aa: CASSEVIGVTYNEQFF
d_gene: -; v_gene: TRBV2; abundance: -; j_gene: TRBJ2-2; CDR3nt: TGTGCCAGCAGGGATCAGGGAATCCCCACCGGGGAGCTGTTTTTT; CDR3aa: CASRDQGIPTGELFF
d_gene: -; v_gene: TRBV27; abundance: few; j_gene: TRBJ1-1; CDR3nt: TGTGCCAGCAGTTTAGGAAGGAACACTGAAGCTTTCTTT; CDR3aa: CASSLGRNTEAFF
d_gene: -; v_gene: TRBV20-1; abundance: -; j_gene: TRBJ2-5; CDR3nt: TGCAGTGCTAGCTTTATACAGGCCCAGTACTTC; CDR3aa: CSASFIQAQYF
d_gene: -; v_gene: TRBV6-5; abundance: -; j_gene: TRBJ1-2; CDR3nt: TGTGCCAGCAGTTACTCAACAGGAGGCTATGGCTACACCTTC; CDR3aa: CASSYSTGGYGYTF
d_gene: -; v_gene: TRBV9; abundance: -; j_gene: TRBJ1-6; CDR3nt: TGTGCCAGCAGCGTAGCCGGTCATTCACCCCTCCACTTT; CDR3aa: CASSVAGHSPLHF
d_gene: TRBD1; v_gene: TRBV25-1; abundance: -; j_gene: TRBJ1-6; CDR3nt: TGTGCCAGCAGCCTCGGGACAGGGTCTTTGTCACCCCTCCACTTT; CDR3aa: CASSLGTGSLSPLHF
d_gene: TRBD2; v_gene: TRBV28; abundance: -; j_gene: TRBJ2-7; CDR3nt: TGTGCCAGCCCCCCGACTAGCCCCAAAGGCTACGAGCAGTACTTC; CDR3aa: CASPPTSPKGYEQYF
d_gene: TRBD1; v_gene: TRBV5-1; abundance: -; j_gene: TRBJ2-7; CDR3nt: TGCGCCAGCAGTTCGCCCAACGGACAGGGCTACGAGCAGTACTTC; CDR3aa: CASSSPNGQGYEQYF
d_gene: TRBD2; v_gene: TRBV5-4; abundance: -; j_gene: TRBJ2-7; CDR3nt: TGTGCCAGCAGCCCGTCGACTAGCCCCTACGAGCAGTACTTC; CDR3aa: CASSPSTSPYEQYF
d_gene: TRBD1; v_gene: TRBV24-1; abundance: -; j_gene: TRBJ2-3; CDR3nt: TGTGCCACCAGTGATTTGCATGGGACAGGGGGGGCAGATACGCAGTATTTT; CDR3aa: CATSDLHGTGGADTQYF
d_gene: -; v_gene: TRBV28; abundance: -; j_gene: TRBJ1-5; CDR3nt: TGTGCCAGCAGATCCGTGGGCAGCGAAAATCAGCCCCAGCATTTT; CDR3aa: CASRSVGSENQPQHF
d_gene: TRBD1; v_gene: TRBV29-1; abundance: -; j_gene: TRBJ1-1; CDR3nt: TGCAGCGGGGGACAGGGAAAAAACACTGAAGCTTTCTTT; CDR3aa: CSGGQGKNTEAFF
d_gene: -; v_gene: TRBV21-1; abundance: -; j_gene: TRBJ1-1; CDR3nt: TGTGCCAGCAATATCGCTGAAGCTTTCTTT; CDR3aa: CASNIAEAFF
d_gene: -; v_gene: TRBV13; abundance: -; j_gene: TRBJ2-5; CDR3nt: TGTGCCAGCAGCTTACAGGAGACCCAGTACTTC; CDR3aa: CASSLQETQYF
d_gene: -; v_gene: TRBV6-4; abundance: -; j_gene: TRBJ2-2; CDR3nt: TGTGCCAGCAGTGACAGGGACACCGGGGAGCTGTTTTTT; CDR3aa: CASSDRDTGELFF
d_gene: TRBD1; v_gene: TRBV9; abundance: -; j_gene: TRBJ1-1; CDR3nt: TGTGCCAGCAGCCCGGGACAGGGAGATGAAGCTTTCTTT; CDR3aa: CASSPGQGDEAFF
d_gene: -; v_gene: TRBV4-2; abundance: -; j_gene: TRBJ1-1; CDR3nt: TGTGCCAGCAGCCAAGGGGCTACTGAAGCTTTCTTT; CDR3aa: CASSQGATEAFF
d_gene: TRBD1; v_gene: TRBV6-2/TRBV6-3; abundance: once; j_gene: TRBJ2-7; CDR3nt: TGTGCCAGCAGCCTCCCGACAGGGATCCACGAGCAGTACTTC; CDR3aa: CASSLPTGIHEQYF
d_gene: -; v_gene: TRBV29-1; abundance: once; j_gene: TRBJ1-4; CDR3nt: TGCAGCGCTATCACGGACGTGGAAAAACTGTTTTTT; CDR3aa: CSAITDVEKLFF
d_gene: TRBD2; v_gene: TRBV10-2; abundance: -; j_gene: TRBJ2-1; CDR3nt: TGCGCCAGCAAGATAGCGGGGGGATACAATGAGCAGTTCTTC; CDR3aa: CASKIAGGYNEQFF
d_gene: -; v_gene: TRBV27; abundance: -; j_gene: TRBJ1-5; CDR3nt: TGTGCCAGCAGTTTAGCCGGAAGCGGCAGCAATCAGCCCCAGCATTTT; CDR3aa: CASSLAGSGSNQPQHF
d_gene: -; v_gene: TRBV2; abundance: -; j_gene: TRBJ2-2; CDR3nt: TGTGCCAGCAGTTTATCCGGGAGCCGGGGGACCGGGGAGCTGTTTTTT; CDR3aa: CASSLSGSRGTGELFF
d_gene: -; v_gene: TRBV21-1; abundance: -; j_gene: TRBJ2-7; CDR3nt: TGTGCCAGCCAGGGTCGTTGGGAGTCCTACGAGCAGTACTTC; CDR3aa: CASQGRWESYEQYF
d_gene: -; v_gene: TRBV27; abundance: medium-sized; j_gene: TRBJ1-1; CDR3nt: TGTGCCAGCAGTTTATTAACGTACACTGAAGCTTTCTTT; CDR3aa: CASSLLTYTEAFF
d_gene: -; v_gene: TRBV30; abundance: -; j_gene: TRBJ2-7; CDR3nt: TGTGCCTGGAGTGTTGGTAAATACGAGCAGTACTTC; CDR3aa: CAWSVGKYEQYF
d_gene: -; v_gene: TRBV7-2; abundance: -; j_gene: TRBJ1-1; CDR3nt: TGTGCCAGCAGCTTTTTTCTTGGCCGAGGCAACACTGAAGCTTTCTTT; CDR3aa: CASSFFLGRGNTEAFF
d_gene: TRBD2; v_gene: TRBV9; abundance: -; j_gene: TRBJ2-3; CDR3nt: TGTGCCAGCAGCGCGACTAGCGGGAGGGCAGATACGCAGTATTTT; CDR3aa: CASSATSGRADTQYF
d_gene: TRBD1; v_gene: TRBV30; abundance: -; j_gene: TRBJ1-5; CDR3nt: TGTGCCTGGTCGACAGGGGGCAATCAGCCCCAGCATTTT; CDR3aa: CAWSTGGNQPQHF
d_gene: TRBD2; v_gene: TRBV15; abundance: -; j_gene: TRBJ2-1; CDR3nt: TGTGCCACCAGCAGAGATCTTGGTAGCGGGGGATACAATGAGCAGTTCTTC; CDR3aa: CATSRDLGSGGYNEQFF
d_gene: TRBD1; v_gene: TRBV5-4; abundance: -; j_gene: TRBJ1-2; CDR3nt: TGTGCCAGCAGCCTAGACAGGGGGGATGGCTACACCTTC; CDR3aa: CASSLDRGDGYTF
d_gene: -; v_gene: TRBV6-5; abundance: -; j_gene: TRBJ2-7; CDR3nt: TGTGCCAGCAGTTCACTAATTCGGGGCTCCTACGAGCAGTACTTC; CDR3aa: CASSSLIRGSYEQYF
d_gene: TRBD1; v_gene: TRBV30; abundance: -; j_gene: TRBJ2-7; CDR3nt: TGTGCCTGGGGGAGGGGACAGGGTTACGAGCAGTACTTC; CDR3aa: CAWGRGQGYEQYF
d_gene: TRBD2; v_gene: TRBV5-1; abundance: -; j_gene: TRBJ2-2; CDR3nt: TGCGCCAGCAGAGCCGCTAGCGGGGGGAACACCGGGGAGCTGTTTTTT; CDR3aa: CASRAASGGNTGELFF
d_gene: -; v_gene: TRBV19; abundance: -; j_gene: TRBJ2-5; CDR3nt: TGTGCCAGTAGAACGGGAAACTCAGAGACCCAGTACTTC; CDR3aa: CASRTGNSETQYF
d_gene: -; v_gene: TRBV4-3; abundance: -; j_gene: TRBJ2-7; CDR3nt: TGCGCCAGCAGCCAAGAAAGGGGGGAATACGAGCAGTACTTC; CDR3aa: CASSQERGEYEQYF
d_gene: -; v_gene: TRBV15; abundance: -; j_gene: TRBJ2-7; CDR3nt: TGTGCCACCAGCAGGGGGACGCTAGGATACGAGCAGTACTTC; CDR3aa: CATSRGTLGYEQYF
d_gene: TRBD2; v_gene: TRBV6-5; abundance: once; j_gene: TRBJ2-7; CDR3nt: TGTGCCAGCACTAGCGGAACCTACGAGCAGTACTTC; CDR3aa: CASTSGTYEQYF
d_gene: TRBD1; v_gene: TRBV5-6; abundance: -; j_gene: TRBJ2-7; CDR3nt: TGTGCCAGCAGCTCGATGACGGGACAGGGAATTTTTGTTGGGCAGTACTTC; CDR3aa: CASSSMTGQGIFVGQYF
d_gene: -; v_gene: TRBV19; abundance: -; j_gene: TRBJ1-1; CDR3nt: TGTGCCACAAATTCACAGACCCTGAACACTGAAGCTTTCTTT; CDR3aa: CATNSQTLNTEAFF